This T cell receptor (beta chain) is from a study of T cell responses to AZD1222 COVID-19 vaccine. In the case of this clone: Its antigen is still unknown.

Here immunoSEQ multiplex PCR was the method, and the copy in TCRdb shows in-frame clones only, minus some. The data hold around 200,000 clones, with about 91% observed a single time. Overall study findings and caveats: Donors skewed white British and female; clonal diversity was possibly underestimated. Repertoire sampling happened only post peak T cell response. Close to half of all spike-specific TCRs reportedly target regions of the variants that are unmutated. Regions 160-218 and 743-854 held dominance among vaccine-associated CD4 TCRs, which spanned spike.

V was clipped by 5 bases and J by 7 bases, with 14 bases between them. Germline CDR1 reads MNHEY; CDR2 reads SVGEGT. The CDR3 totals 13 residues. This receptor was taken from an adult in good health. Sequences were derived from peripheral blood, sampled on day 0 of AZD1222 vaccination. The chain has TRBV6-2 or TRBV6-3 and TRBJ2-5; possible D gene TRBD2, 6 bases. CDR3 DNA sequence: TGTGCCAGCAGTGACAGCTCAGCGGGGACCCAGTACTTC. Translated: CASSDSSAGTQYF.